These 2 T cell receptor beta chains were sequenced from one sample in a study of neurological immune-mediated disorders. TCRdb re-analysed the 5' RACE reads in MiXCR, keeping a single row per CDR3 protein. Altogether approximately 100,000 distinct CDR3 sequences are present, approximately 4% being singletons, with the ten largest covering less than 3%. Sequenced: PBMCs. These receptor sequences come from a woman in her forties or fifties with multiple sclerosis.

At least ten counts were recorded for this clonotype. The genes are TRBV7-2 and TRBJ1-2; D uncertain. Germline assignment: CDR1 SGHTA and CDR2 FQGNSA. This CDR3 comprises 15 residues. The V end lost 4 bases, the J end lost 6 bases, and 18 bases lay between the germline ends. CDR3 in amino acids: CASSSFSRGLDGYTF. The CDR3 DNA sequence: TGTGCCAGCAGCTCGTTTAGCAGAGGTTTGGATGGCTACACCTTC.

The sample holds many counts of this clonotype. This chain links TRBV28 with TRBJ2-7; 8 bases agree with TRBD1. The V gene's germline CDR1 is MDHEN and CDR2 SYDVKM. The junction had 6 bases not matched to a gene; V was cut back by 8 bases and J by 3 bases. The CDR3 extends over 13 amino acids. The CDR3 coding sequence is TGTGCCAGCGGGGACAGGACCCTCTACGAGCAGTACTTC. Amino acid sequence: CASGDRTLYEQYF.